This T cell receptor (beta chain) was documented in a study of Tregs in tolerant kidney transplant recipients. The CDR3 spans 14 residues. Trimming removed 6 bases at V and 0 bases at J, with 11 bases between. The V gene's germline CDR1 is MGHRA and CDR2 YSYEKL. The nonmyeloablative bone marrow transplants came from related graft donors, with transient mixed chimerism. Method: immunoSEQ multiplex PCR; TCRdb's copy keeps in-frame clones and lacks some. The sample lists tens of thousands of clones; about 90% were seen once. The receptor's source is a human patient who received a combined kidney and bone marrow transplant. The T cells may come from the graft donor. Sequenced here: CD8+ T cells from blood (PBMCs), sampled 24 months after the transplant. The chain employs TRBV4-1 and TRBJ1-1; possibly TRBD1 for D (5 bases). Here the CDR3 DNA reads TGCGCCAGCAGAGACGGGGGGATGAACACTGAAGCTTTCTTT. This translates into CASRDGGMNTEAFF.